This TCR beta chain was captured in a study of blood T cell repertoires in COVID-19 (dated by TCRdb to between 2020 and 2021). For the wider study: The collaborator samples originated in the United States, Italy and Spain and spanned the acute and convalescent phases of COVID-19. The material from the prospective study consisted of cDNA or gDNA derived from T cells, B-cell-depleted T cells, or PBMCs. Deeply sampled blood TCRbeta repertoires from subjects exposed to, actively infected with, or recovered from COVID-19 were included in the dataset. The repertoires were released in a freely available public database meant as a resource for research on the immune response to SARS-CoV-2. Samples came from the ongoing ImmuneRACE study (first 160 participants) plus 1,254 subjects from 6 global collaborators. Sample metadata almost always included a de-identified subject ID, COVID-19 status, age in years and sex. Where available, HLA class I and class II types were obtained from metadata supplied by the sample provider rather than from assay-based typing.

The CDR3 runs 14 amino acids, cysteine and phenylalanine included. CDR3 DNA only is kept here, 42 bases in frame from base 1. At the junction V is shortened by 2 bases and J by 7 bases, with 12 bases in between. CDR1 is given as LNHDA and CDR2 as SQIVND, both from the germline V gene (reference sequence). As regards this clone: Its antigen is still unknown. Per-base quality was not reported, and no clone a single base away is much larger than it.

Participants in the prospective study were aged about 18 to 95 years, lived in 20 to 30 United States geographic areas, and enrolled through a virtual design. In the prospective study, cohorts were assigned on the basis of participant-reported clinical history obtained from a screening survey and a study questionnaire. Recovered participants in ImmuneRACE Cohort 3 were defined as having two consecutive negative NP/OP PCR tests, clearance from a healthcare professional, or resolution of symptoms. In the prospective study, whole blood, serum and a nasopharyngeal or oropharyngeal swab were collected from each participant by mobile phlebotomists. Over an approximately 2-month period, participants in the prospective study had the option of providing additional blood draws and questionnaires. Before DNA extraction, prospective study blood samples were shipped either frozen or at room temperature. TCRbeta CDR3 regions were amplified from genomic DNA using the immunoSEQ Assay, a bias-controlled multiplex PCR. Per the source publication's procedure: Within the assay, amplification of reference gene primers was used to estimate how many nucleated cells each sample contained. To quantify the absolute abundance of each unique TCRbeta CDR3 rearrangement, sequence reads were collapsed and filtered. Productive Simpson clonality was computed per sample as the square root of Simpson's diversity index over productive rearrangements. This is the immuneACCESS table as TCRdb keeps it, with only in-frame sequences that have V and J called. A part of the clones is gone; compared with another copy, unresolved V genes explain less than half, and the rest is unexplained. The V and J calls and clone size were taken over from that table, and D and trimming were inferred from the DNA. The sample profile shows about 330,000 clones; around 87% of them were found once. Of the sample, under 5.5% falls within the top ten clones.

Overall study results and their limits: The quantity of clinical and demographic metadata differed by source and by participant and was supplied without curation.

Sequenced: PBMCs or T cells enriched from blood (not recorded which). This sequence uses TRBV19 and TRBJ1-5, with no confidently assigned D gene. The origin of this receptor is a woman aged 30 to 39 who had recovered from COVID-19. The CDR3 here reads CASSIIGDAQPQHF. The DNA sequence follows: TGTGCCAGTAGTATAATCGGGGATGCGCAGCCCCAGCATTTT.